The 4 T cell receptor beta chains below come from one sample, sequenced in a study of OX40 agonist ivuxolimab in advanced cancers. Some clones are missing from TCRdb's copy, which holds only in-frame ones; the method was immunoSEQ multiplex PCR. Counted here are about 80,000 clones, more than 75% occurring once; the ten biggest clones make up about 0.32%. Source: CD4+ or CD8+ T cells sorted from blood, taken in a trial of the OX40 agonist ivuxolimab. The origin of the receptors is an adult with an advanced solid tumor such as melanoma, head and neck, liver or kidney cancer.

The CDR3 reads CASSESRTSGRGNEQFF. The DNA of the CDR3 is TGTGCCAGCAGCGAGTCCCGAACTAGCGGGAGGGGCAATGAGCAGTTCTTC. The V and J genes are TRBV11-3 and TRBJ2-1, with 13 nucleotides matching TRBD2. Germline V CDR1 and CDR2: SGHNT, YENEEA. Trimming removed 5 bases from V and 6 bases from J; junction bases left unmatched: 10. This CDR3 contains 17 residues.

The chain is built from TRBV19 and TRBJ2-2, with D unresolved. Trimming shortened V by 6 bases and J by 7 bases, and 24 bases separated the two germline ends. The CDR3 runs 17 residues. The germline gives CDR1 LNHDA, CDR2 SQIVND (reference sequence). The CDR3 sequence: CASSIEAGRPIGGELFF. The CDR3 DNA follows: TGTGCCAGTAGCATTGAGGCAGGACGCCCCATAGGCGGGGAGCTGTTTTTT.

The chain uses TRBV19 and TRBJ1-1; 8 nucleotides agree with TRBD1. Trimming removed 6 bases from V and 4 bases from J; junction bases left unmatched: 7. Per germline, CDR1 LNHDA and CDR2 SQIVND (reference sequence). The length of the CDR3 is 14 residues. CDR3 protein: CASSLRGQGTEAFF. The CDR3, as DNA: TGTGCCAGTAGCCTCAGGGGGCAAGGCACTGAAGCTTTCTTT.

The chain recombines TRBV18 with TRBJ1-1; D is undetermined. Germline CDR1 and CDR2: KGHSH and LQKENI. V lost 3 bases and J lost 1, with 9 bases in between. The CDR3 loop spans 14 amino acids. CDR3 nucleotide sequence: TGTGCCAGCTCACCGTGGGGTCCGAACACTGAAGCTTTCTTT. Protein: CASSPWGPNTEAFF.